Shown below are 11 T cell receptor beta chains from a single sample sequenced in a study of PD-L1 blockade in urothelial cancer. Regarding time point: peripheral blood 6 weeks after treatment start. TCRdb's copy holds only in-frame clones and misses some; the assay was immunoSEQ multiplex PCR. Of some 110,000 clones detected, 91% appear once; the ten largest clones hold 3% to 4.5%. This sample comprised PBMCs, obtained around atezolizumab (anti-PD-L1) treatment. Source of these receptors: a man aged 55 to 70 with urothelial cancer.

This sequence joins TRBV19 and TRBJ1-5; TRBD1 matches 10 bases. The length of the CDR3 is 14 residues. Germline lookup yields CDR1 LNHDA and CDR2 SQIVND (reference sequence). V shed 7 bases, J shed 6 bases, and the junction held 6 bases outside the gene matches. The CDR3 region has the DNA TGTGCCAGTAACCCGGGACAGGGGATTCAGCCCCAGCATTTT. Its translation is CASNPGQGIQPQHF.

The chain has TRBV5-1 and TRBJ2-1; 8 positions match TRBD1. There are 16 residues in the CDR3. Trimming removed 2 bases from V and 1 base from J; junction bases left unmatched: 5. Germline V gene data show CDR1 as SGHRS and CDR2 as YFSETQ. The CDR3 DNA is TGCGCCAGCAGCTTAACCGGGACAGGTTCCTACAATGAGCAGTTCTTC. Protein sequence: CASSLTGTGSYNEQFF.

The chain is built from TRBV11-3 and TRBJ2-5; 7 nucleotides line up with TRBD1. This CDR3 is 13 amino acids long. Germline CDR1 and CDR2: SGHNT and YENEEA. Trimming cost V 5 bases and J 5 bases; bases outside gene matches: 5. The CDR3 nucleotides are TGTGCCAGCAGCAGGGGGCCTGGGGAGACCCAGTACTTC. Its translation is CASSRGPGETQYF.

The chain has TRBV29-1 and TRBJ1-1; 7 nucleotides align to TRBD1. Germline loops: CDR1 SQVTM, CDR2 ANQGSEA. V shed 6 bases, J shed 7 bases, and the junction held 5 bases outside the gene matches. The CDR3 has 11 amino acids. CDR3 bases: TGCAGCGTAAAAACAGGGGTTGAAGCTTTCTTT. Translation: CSVKTGVEAFF.

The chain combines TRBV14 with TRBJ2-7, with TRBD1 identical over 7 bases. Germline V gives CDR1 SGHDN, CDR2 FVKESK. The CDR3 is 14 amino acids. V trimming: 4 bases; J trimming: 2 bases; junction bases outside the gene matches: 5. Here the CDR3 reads CASSPGTETYEQYF. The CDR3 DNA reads TGTGCCAGCAGCCCCGGGACAGAAACCTACGAGCAGTACTTC. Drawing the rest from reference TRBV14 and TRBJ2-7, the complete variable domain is EAGVTQFPSHSVIEKGQTVTLRCDPISGHDNLYWYRRVMGKEIKFLLHFVKESKQDESGMPNNRFLAERTGGTYSTLKVQPAELEDSGVYFCASSPGTETYEQYFGPGTRLTVT.

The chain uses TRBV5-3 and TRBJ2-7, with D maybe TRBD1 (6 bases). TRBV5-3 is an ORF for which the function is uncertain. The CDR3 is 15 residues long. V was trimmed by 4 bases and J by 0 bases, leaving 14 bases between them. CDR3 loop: CARSPTQGFSYEQYF. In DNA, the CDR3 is TGTGCCAGAAGCCCAACCCAGGGGTTCTCCTACGAGCAGTACTTC.

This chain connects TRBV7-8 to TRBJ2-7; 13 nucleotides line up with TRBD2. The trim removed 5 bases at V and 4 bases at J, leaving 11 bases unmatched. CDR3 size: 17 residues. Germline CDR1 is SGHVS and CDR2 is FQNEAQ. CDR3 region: CASSTQGLAGTRYEQYF. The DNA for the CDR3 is TGTGCCAGCAGCACTCAGGGACTAGCGGGAACCCGGTACGAGCAGTACTTC.

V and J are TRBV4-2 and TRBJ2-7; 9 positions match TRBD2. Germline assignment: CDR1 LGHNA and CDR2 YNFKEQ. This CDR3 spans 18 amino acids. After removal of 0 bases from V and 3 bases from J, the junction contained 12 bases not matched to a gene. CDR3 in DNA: TGTGCCAGCAGCCAAGAGGGGGCGGGGGGGCCAGTAGGCTACGAGCAGTACTTC. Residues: CASSQEGAGGPVGYEQYF.

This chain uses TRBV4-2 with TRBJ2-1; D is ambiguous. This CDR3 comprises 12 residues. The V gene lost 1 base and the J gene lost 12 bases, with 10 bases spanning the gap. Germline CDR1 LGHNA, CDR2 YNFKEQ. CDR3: CASSQAGSGQFF. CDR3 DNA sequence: TGTGCCAGCAGCCAAGCAGGCTCCGGGCAGTTCTTC.

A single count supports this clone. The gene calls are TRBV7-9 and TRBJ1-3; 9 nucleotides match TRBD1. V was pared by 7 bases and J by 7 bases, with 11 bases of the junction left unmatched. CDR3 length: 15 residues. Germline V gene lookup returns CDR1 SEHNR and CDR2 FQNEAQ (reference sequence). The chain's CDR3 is CASKGGGQGLNTIYF. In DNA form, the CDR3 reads TGTGCCAGCAAGGGTGGTGGACAGGGGCTGAACACCATATATTTT.

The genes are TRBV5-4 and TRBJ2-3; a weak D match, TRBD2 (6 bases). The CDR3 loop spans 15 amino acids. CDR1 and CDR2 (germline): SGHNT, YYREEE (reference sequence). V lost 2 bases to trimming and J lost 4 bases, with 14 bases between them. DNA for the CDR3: TGTGCCAGCAGCTTAGGGGACTTTTTTTCAGATACGCAGTATTTT. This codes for CASSLGDFFSDTQYF.